This T cell receptor beta chain was recorded in a study of T cell changes during pregnancy in multiple sclerosis. This CDR3 comprises 16 residues. Germline V gene data show CDR1 as SGHAT and CDR2 as FQDESV (reference sequence). V dropped 5 bases and J dropped 8; count of bases not matched to a gene: 13. The table came from immunoSEQ multiplex PCR; TCRdb's copy has only in-frame clones and leaves some out. The data show 100,000 or so clones, about nine tenths seen once. The material was peripheral blood, obtained in the second trimester of pregnancy. The V call is TRBV11-1, the J call TRBJ1-4, with 8 bases matching TRBD1. The TCR comes from a female donor in good health, enrolled as a control in a pregnancy study. This chain's CDR3 is CASSPQPQGAGEKLFF. The CDR3 DNA sequence: TGTGCCAGCAGCCCTCAACCCCAGGGGGCAGGGGAAAAACTGTTTTTT.